This T cell receptor (beta chain) was documented in a study of OX40 agonist ivuxolimab in advanced cancers. A note on the overall study: Ivuxolimab was a fully human IgG2 agonistic monoclonal antibody targeting the costimulatory receptor OX40 (CD134). Of the roughly 52 dose-escalation patients, hepatocellular carcinoma was present in some 19, melanoma in roughly 15, renal cell carcinoma in 9 and head and neck cancer in 9. Prior anti-PD-1, anti-PD-L1 or anti-CTLA-4 therapy was permitted, and checkpoint inhibitors had been received by about 37% of dose-escalation patients. A male proportion of roughly 80% and a mean age of approximately 61 years, ranging from about 23 to 90, were recorded for the dose-escalation cohort. The point of sequencing TCRbeta in the periphery was to test whether ivuxolimab changed TCR sequence diversity and drove clonal T-cell expansion. The paper covers the monotherapy dose-escalation part of the phase I ivuxolimab trial, which included N ≈ 50 patients. Partial responses occurred in three dose-escalation patients: two with cutaneous melanoma and one with hepatocellular carcinoma. Intravenous ivuxolimab was administered to patients every 2 weeks at six dose levels: 0.01, 0.1, 0.3, 1.5, 3 and 10 mg/kg.

The paper's findings and limits, for the study overall: In the 0.1-3.0 mg/kg groups, partial responders were among the patients with the lowest normalized peripheral clonal expansion, particularly in CD8+ T cells. Which antigens the clonally expanded peripheral T cells were specific for was not determined. At doses from 0.1 to 3.0 mg/kg, clonal expansion was seen in both CD4+ and CD8+ blood T cells between baseline and week 6. Low levels of normalized T-cell clonal expansion were also seen in some patients who did not respond. After ivuxolimab, expanded clones were on average more numerous among CD8+ T cells than among CD4+ T cells.

For sequencing of the TCRbeta CDR3 region, genomic DNA was extracted from the sorted cells. The immunoSEQ Assay was used to sequence the TCRbeta CDR3 regions. The table comes from immuneACCESS by way of TCRdb, which keeps in-frame sequences with V and J called. Part of the clones is missing from these tables; in studies checked, under half for an unresolved V gene and the rest for unknown reasons. Within this sample are about 69,000 clones, with about four fifths of them counted one time only. The top ten hold approximately 2.1% of the sample. The trial excluded patients who had a history of autoimmune disease or were on systemic immunosuppression. In every dose cohort, peripheral blood was drawn for TCR sequencing at baseline, cycle 4 day 1, and cycle 7 day 1. The samples were taken from a phase I, first-in-human, multicenter, open-label dose-escalation trial of ivuxolimab. Adults with locally advanced or metastatic melanoma, renal cell, hepatocellular, or head and neck squamous cell carcinoma were enrolled in the trial. Before TCR sequencing, CD4+ T cells and CD8+ T cells were sorted from peripheral blood as separate populations.

Trimming removed 5 bases from V and 0 bases from J; the gene matches leave 4 bases unexplained. In the germline V gene (reference sequence), CDR1 corresponds to PRHDT and CDR2 to FYEKMQ. The CDR3 spans 14 residues, from the cysteine through the phenylalanine. The DNA shown is the 42-base CDR3, in frame from base 1. With regard to this clone: Its antigen target is currently unknown. Per-base quality was not reported, and no clone a single base away is much larger than it.

This sample comprised CD4+ or CD8+ T cells sorted from blood, obtained in a trial of the OX40 agonist ivuxolimab. The rearranged chain carries TRBV13 and TRBJ2-7, with TRBD2 identical over 7 junction bases. This receptor was taken from an adult with an advanced solid tumor such as melanoma, head and neck, liver or kidney cancer. The DNA reads TGTGCCAGCAGCCCGGCGGGAGTCTCCTACGAGCAGTACTTC. This gives the protein CASSPAGVSYEQYF.